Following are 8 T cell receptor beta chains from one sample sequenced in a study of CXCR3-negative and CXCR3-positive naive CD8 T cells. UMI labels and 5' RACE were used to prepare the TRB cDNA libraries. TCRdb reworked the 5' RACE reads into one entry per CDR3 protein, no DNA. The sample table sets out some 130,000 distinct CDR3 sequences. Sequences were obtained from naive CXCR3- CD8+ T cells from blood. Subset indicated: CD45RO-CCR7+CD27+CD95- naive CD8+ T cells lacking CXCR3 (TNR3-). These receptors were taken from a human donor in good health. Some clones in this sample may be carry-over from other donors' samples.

The CDR3 region is CASSPPGQGGNTEAFF. The V call is TRBV7-9, the J call TRBJ1-1; TCRdb picks TRBD1, but there is no DNA to check that call. The CDR3 loop spans 16 amino acids. Germline V gene data show CDR1 as SEHNR and CDR2 as FQNEAQ (reference sequence).

CDR3 in amino acids: CASSMDSTYTDTQYF. This chain uses TRBV7-2 with TRBJ2-3; the TCRdb D gene call, TRBD2, has no DNA to confirm it. The CDR3 runs to 15 residues. Germline V gives CDR1 SGHTA, CDR2 FQGNSA.

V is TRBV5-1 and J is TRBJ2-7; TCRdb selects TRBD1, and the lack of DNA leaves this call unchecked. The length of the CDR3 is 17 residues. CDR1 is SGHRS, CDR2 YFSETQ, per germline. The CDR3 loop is CASSLEGTGTYSYEQYF.

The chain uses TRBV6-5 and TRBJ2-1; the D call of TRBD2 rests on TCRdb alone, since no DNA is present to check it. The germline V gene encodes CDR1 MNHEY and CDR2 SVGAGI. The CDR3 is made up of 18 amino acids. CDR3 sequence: CASRLLPSGRGWDDEQFF.

CDR3 sequence reads: CASSLDLGGIEAFF. The rearrangement uses TRBV7-2 and TRBJ1-1; without DNA, the TCRdb call of TRBD1 cannot be checked. This CDR3 has 14 amino acids. CDR1 SGHTA and CDR2 FQGNSA come from the germline V gene.

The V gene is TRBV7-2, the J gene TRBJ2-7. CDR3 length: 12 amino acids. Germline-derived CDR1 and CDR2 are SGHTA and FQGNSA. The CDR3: CASSLNIYEQYF.

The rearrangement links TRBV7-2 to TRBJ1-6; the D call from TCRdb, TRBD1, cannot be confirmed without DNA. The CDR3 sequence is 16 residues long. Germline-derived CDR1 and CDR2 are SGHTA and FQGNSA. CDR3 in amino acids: CASSVFHGGQATPLHF.

The CDR3 loop reads CASSSEGDLPYEQYF. V is TRBV5-1 and J is TRBJ2-7; TCRdb's D gene call, TRBD1, goes unchecked for lack of DNA. The CDR3 has 15 amino acids. From germline, CDR1 is SGHRS and CDR2 YFSETQ. The variable domain in full, completed from reference TRBV5-1 and TRBJ2-7, reads KAGVTQTPRYLIKTRGQQVTLSCSPISGHRSVSWYQQTPGQGLQFLFEYFSETQRNKGNFPGRFSGRQFSNSRSEMNVSTLELGDSALYLCASSSEGDLPYEQYFGPGTRLTVT.